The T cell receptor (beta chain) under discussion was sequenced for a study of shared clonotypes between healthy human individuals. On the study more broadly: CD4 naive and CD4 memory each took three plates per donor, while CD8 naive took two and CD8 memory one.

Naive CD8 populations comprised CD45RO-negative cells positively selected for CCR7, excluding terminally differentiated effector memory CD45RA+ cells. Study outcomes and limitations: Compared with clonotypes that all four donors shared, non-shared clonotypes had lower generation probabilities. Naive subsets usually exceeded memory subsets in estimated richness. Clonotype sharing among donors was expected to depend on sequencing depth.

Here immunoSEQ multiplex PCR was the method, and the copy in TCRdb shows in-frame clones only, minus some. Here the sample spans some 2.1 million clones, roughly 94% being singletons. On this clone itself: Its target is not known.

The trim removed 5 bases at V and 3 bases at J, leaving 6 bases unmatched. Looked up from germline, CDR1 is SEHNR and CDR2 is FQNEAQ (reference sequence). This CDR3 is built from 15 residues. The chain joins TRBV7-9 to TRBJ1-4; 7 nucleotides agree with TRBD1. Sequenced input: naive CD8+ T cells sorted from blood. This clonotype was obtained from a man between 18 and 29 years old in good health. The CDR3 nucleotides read TGTGCCAGCAGCCCGGGGACAGTACCTAATGAAAAACTGTTTTTT. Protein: CASSPGTVPNEKLFF.